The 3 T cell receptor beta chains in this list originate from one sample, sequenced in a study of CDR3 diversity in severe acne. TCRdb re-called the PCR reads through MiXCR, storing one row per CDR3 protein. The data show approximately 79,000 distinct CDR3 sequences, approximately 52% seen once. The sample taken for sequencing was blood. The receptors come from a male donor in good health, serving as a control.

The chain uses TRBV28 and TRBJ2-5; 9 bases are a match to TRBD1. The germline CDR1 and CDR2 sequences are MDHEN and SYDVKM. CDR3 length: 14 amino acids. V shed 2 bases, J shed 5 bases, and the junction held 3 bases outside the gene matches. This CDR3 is CASSLTGGAETQYF. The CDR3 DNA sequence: TGTGCCAGCAGTTTAACAGGGGGCGCCGAGACCCAGTACTTC.

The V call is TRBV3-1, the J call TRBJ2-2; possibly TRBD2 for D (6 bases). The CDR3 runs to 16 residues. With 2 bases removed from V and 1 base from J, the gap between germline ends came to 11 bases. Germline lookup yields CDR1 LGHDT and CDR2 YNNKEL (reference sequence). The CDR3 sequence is CASSQSPAGNTGELFF. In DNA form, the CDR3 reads TGTGCCAGCAGCCAAAGCCCAGCGGGGAACACCGGGGAGCTGTTTTTT.

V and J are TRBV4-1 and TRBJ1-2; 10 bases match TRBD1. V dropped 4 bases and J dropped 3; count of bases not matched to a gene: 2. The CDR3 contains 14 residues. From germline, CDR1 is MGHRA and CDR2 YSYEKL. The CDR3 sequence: CASSRGTGDYGYTF. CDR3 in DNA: TGCGCCAGCAGCCGAGGGACAGGGGACTATGGCTACACCTTC.